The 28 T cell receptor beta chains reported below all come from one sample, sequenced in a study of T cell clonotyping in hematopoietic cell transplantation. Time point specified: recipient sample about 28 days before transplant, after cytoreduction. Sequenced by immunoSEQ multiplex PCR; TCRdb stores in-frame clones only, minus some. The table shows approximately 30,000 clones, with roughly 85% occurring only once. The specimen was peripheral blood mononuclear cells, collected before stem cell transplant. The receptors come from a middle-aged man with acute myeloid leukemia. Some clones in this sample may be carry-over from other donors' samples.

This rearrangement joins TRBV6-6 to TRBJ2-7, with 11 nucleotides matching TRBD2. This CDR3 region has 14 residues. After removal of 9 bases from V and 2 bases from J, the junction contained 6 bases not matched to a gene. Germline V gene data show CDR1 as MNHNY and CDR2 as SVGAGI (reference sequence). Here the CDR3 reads CASGSTSGAYEQYF. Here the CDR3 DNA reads TGTGCCAGTGGGTCGACTAGCGGGGCCTACGAGCAGTACTTC.

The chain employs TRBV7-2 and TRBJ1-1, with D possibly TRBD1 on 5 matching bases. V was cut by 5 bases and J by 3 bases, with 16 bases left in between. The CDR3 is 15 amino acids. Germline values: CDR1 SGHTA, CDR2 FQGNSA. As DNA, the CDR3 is TGTGCCAGCAGCCCCGGGGCCCGGCGGTACACTGAAGCTTTCTTT. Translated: CASSPGARRYTEAFF. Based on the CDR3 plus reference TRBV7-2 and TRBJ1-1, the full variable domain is GAGVSQSPSNKVTEKGKDVELRCDPISGHTALYWYRQSLGQGLEFLIYFQGNSAPDKSGLPSDRFSAERTGGSVSTLTIQRTQQEDSAVYLCASSPGARRYTEAFFGQGTRLTVV.

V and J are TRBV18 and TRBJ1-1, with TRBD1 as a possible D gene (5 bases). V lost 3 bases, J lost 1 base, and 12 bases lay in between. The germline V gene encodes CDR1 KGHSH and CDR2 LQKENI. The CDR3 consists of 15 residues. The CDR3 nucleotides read TGTGCCAGCTCACCGCAGGGAGATCAGAACACTGAAGCTTTCTTT. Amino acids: CASSPQGDQNTEAFF.

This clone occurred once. This CDR3 is CASSLGQGTDTQYF. The CDR3 DNA follows: TGTGCCAGCAGCTTGGGACAGGGCACAGATACGCAGTATTTT. V and J are TRBV13 and TRBJ2-3; 8 bases match TRBD1. Germline V gene data show CDR1 as PRHDT and CDR2 as FYEKMQ (reference sequence). CDR3 length: 14 residues. The junction had 0 bases not matched to a gene; V was cut back by 3 bases and J by 1 base.

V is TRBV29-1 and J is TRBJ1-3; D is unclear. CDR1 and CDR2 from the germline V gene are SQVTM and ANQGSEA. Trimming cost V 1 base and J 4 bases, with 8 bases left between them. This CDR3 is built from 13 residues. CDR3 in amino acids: CSVEGGRGNTIYF. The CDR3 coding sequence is TGCAGCGTTGAAGGGGGAAGGGGAAACACCATATATTTT.

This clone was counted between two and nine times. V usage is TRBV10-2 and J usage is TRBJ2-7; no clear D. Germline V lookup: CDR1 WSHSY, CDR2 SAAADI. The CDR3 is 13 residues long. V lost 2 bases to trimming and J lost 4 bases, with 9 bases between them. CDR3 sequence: CASSEAPAYEQYF. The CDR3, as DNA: TGCGCCAGCAGTGAGGCCCCGGCGTACGAGCAGTACTTC.

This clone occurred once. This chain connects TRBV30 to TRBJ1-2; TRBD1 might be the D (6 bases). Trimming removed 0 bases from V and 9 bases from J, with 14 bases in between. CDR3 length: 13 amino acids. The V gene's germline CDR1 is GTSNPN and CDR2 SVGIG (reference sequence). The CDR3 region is CAWSVQMGHRYTF. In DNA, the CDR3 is TGTGCCTGGAGTGTACAGATGGGACACCGCTACACCTTC.

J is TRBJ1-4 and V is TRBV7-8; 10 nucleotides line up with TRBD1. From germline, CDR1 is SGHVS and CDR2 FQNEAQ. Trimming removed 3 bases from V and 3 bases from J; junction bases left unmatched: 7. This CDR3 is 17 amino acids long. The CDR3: CASSFGDRGRANEKLFF. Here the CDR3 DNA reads TGTGCCAGCAGCTTCGGAGACAGGGGGCGGGCTAATGAAAAACTGTTTTTT.

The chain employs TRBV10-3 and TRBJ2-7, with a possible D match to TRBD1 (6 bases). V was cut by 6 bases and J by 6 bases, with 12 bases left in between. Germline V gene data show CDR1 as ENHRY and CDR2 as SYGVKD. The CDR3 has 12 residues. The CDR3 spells CAIRAGQFEQYF. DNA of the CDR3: TGTGCCATCAGGGCCGGACAGTTCGAGCAGTACTTC.

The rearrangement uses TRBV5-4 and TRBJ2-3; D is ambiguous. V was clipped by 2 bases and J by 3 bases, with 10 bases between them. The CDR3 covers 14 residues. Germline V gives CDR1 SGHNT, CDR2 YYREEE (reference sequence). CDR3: CASSFGAETDTQYF. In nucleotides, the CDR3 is TGTGCCAGCAGCTTTGGCGCCGAAACAGATACGCAGTATTTT.

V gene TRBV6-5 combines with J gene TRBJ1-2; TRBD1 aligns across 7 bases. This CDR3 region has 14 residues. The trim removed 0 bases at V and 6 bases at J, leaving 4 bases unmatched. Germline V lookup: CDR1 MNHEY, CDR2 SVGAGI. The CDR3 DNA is TGTGCCAGCAGTTACTCCCAGGGGGGGAATGGCTACACCTTC. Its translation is CASSYSQGGNGYTF.

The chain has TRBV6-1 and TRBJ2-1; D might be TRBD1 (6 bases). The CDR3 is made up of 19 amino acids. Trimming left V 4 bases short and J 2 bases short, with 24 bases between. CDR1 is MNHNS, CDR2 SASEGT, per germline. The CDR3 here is CASSAPSIPGHFTYNEQFF. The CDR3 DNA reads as TGTGCCAGCAGTGCACCCTCTATTCCGGGACATTTCACCTACAATGAGCAGTTCTTC.

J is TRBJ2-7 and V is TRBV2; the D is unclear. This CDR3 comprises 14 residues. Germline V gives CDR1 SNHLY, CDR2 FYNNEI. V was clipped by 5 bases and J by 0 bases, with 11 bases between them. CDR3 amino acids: CASSTDGPSYEQYF. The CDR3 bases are TGTGCCAGCAGTACCGACGGACCCTCCTACGAGCAGTACTTC.

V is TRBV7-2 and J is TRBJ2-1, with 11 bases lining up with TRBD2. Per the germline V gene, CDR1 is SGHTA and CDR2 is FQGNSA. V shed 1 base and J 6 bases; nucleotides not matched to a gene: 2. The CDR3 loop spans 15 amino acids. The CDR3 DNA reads TGTGCCAGCAGCTTAGGTAGCGGGGGGGGCAATGAGCAGTTCTTC. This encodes CASSLGSGGGNEQFF.

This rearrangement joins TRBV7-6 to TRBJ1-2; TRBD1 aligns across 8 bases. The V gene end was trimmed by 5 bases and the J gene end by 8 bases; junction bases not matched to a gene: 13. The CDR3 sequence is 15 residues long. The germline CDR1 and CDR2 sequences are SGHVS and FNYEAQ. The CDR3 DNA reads TGTGCCAGCAGCAAAACCCCAGGGGGCGACGGCGGCTACACCTTC. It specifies CASSKTPGGDGGYTF. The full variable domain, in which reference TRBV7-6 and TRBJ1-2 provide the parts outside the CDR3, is GAGVSQSPRYKVTKRGQDVALRCDPISGHVSLYWYRQALGQGPEFLTYFNYEAQQDKSGLPNDRFSAERPEGSISTLTIQRTEQRDSAMYRCASSKTPGGDGGYTFGSGTRLTVV.

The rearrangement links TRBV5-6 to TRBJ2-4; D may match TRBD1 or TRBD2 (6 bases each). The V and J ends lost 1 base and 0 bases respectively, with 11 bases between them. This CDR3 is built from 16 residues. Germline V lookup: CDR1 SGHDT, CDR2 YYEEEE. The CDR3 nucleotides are TGTGCCAGCAGCTTGATAGGGGGGCAAGCCAAAAACATTCAGTACTTC. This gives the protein CASSLIGGQAKNIQYF. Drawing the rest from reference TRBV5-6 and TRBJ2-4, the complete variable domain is DAGVTQSPTHLIKTRGQQVTLRCSPKSGHDTVSWYQQALGQGPQFIFQYYEEEERQRGNFPDRFSGHQFPNYSSELNVNALLLGDSALYLCASSLIGGQAKNIQYFGAGTRLSVL.

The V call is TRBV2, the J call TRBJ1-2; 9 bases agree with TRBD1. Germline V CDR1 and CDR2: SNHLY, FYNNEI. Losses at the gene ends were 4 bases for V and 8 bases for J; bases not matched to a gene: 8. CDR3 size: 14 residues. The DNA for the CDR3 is TGTGCCAGCAGTGGTCCCGGGACAGGGAAGGGCTACACCTTC. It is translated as CASSGPGTGKGYTF.

CDR3 region: CSVERDHNRGYTF. The CDR3 region has the DNA TGCAGCGTTGAAAGGGACCATAACCGAGGCTACACCTTC. The chain carries TRBV29-1 and TRBJ1-2; perhaps TRBD1 as D (5 bases). The CDR3 is 13 amino acids. Germline V gene sequence: CDR1 SQVTM, CDR2 ANQGSEA. The V end was cut by 2 bases, the J end by 8 bases, with 15 bases between.

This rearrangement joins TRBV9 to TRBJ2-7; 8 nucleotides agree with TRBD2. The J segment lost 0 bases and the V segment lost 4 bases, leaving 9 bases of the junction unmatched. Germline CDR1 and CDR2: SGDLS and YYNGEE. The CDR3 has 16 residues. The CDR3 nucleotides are TGTGCCAGCAGCACCAGTAGCGGGGTAGTCTCCTACGAGCAGTACTTC. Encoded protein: CASSTSSGVVSYEQYF.

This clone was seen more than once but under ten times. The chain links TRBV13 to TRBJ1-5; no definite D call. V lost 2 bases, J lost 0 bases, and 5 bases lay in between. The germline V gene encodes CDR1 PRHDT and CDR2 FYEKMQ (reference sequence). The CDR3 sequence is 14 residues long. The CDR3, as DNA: TGTGCCAGCAGCTTATGGAATAGCAATCAGCCCCAGCATTTT. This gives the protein CASSLWNSNQPQHF.

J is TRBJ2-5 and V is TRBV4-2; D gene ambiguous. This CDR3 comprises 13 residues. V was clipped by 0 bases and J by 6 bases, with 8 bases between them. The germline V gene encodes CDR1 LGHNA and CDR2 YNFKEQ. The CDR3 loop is CASSQDMVKTQYF. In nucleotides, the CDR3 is TGTGCCAGCAGCCAAGATATGGTAAAGACCCAGTACTTC.

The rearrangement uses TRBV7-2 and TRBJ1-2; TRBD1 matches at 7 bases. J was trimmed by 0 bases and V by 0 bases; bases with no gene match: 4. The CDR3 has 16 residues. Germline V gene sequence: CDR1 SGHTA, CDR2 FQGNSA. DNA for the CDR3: TGTGCCAGCAGCTTAGCCTACAGGGGCACTAACTATGGCTACACCTTC. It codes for CASSLAYRGTNYGYTF. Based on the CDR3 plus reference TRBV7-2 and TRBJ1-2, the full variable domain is GAGVSQSPSNKVTEKGKDVELRCDPISGHTALYWYRQSLGQGLEFLIYFQGNSAPDKSGLPSDRFSAERTGGSVSTLTIQRTQQEDSAVYLCASSLAYRGTNYGYTFGSGTRLTVV.

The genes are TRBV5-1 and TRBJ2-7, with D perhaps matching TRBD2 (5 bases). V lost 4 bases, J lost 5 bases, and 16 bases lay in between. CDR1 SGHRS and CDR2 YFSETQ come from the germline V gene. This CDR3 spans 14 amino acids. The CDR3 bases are TGCGCCAGCAGCCAGCTAGGGAGTCAGCACGAGCAGTACTTC. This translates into CASSQLGSQHEQYF.

The CDR3 DNA reads TGTGCCAGCAGTTACTCGAAAGGGGCTACGGGGGATCAGCCCCAGCATTTT. It translates to CASSYSKGATGDQPQHF. The V and J genes are TRBV6-7 and TRBJ1-5; D is possibly TRBD1 (5 bases). TRBV6-7 is noted as an ORF with a role that remains uncertain. With 0 bases removed from V and 5 bases from J, the gap between germline ends came to 17 bases. The CDR3 sequence is 17 residues long.

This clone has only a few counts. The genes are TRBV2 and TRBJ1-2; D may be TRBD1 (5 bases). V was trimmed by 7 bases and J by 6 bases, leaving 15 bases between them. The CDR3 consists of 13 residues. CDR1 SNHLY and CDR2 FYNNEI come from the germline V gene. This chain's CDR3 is CASTLGEPDGYTF. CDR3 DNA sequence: TGTGCCAGCACCCTGGGGGAACCCGATGGCTACACCTTC. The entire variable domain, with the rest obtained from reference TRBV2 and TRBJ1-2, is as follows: EPEVTQTPSHQVTQMGQEVILRCVPISNHLYFYWYRQILGQKVEFLVSFYNNEISEKSEIFDDQFSVERPDGSNFTLKIRSTKLEDSAMYFCASTLGEPDGYTFGSGTRLTVV.

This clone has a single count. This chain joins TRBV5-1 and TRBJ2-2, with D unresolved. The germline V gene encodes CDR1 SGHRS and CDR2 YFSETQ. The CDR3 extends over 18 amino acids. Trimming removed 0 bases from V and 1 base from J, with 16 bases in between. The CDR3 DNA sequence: TGCGCCAGCAGCTTGGTTCCCCAAGCACAGCTGAACACCGGGGAGCTGTTTTTT. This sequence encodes CASSLVPQAQLNTGELFF.

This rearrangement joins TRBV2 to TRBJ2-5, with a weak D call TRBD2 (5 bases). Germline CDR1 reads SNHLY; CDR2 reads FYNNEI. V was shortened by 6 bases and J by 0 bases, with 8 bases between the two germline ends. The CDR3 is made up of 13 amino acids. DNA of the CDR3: TGTGCCAGCAGGGGAGACTACCAAGAGACCCAGTACTTC. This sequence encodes CASRGDYQETQYF.

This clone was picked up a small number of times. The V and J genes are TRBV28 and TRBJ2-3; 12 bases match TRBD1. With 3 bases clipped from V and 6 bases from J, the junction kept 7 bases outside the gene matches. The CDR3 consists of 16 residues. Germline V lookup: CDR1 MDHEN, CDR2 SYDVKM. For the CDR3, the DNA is TGTGCCAGCAGTTTCCGGGGGACAGGGGGCAGGGATACGCAGTATTTT. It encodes CASSFRGTGGRDTQYF.